One sample yielded the 10 T cell receptor beta chains listed below, sequenced in a study of blood T cells in healthy people across ages. Alongside a J-beta primer mix, a sample-barcoded 5' primer served in a second PCR lasting about 7 to 12 cycles. MiXCR was run by TCRdb on the 5' RACE reads, yielding one entry per CDR3 protein. The table shows approximately 490,000 distinct CDR3 sequences, with 24% occurring only once. These records were also assigned to another study, of T cells of mothers and their children.

What was sequenced was blood. These receptors were obtained from a boy between 10 and 17 years old in good health.

This clonotype was observed a few times. The CDR3 DNA reads as TGTGCCAGCAGCCCGATCAGGTCCTACGCCTCCTACGAGCAGTACTTC. Translating it yields CASSPIRSYASYEQYF. The V and J genes are TRBV7-2 and TRBJ2-5; D is unclear. Near its end, the DNA agrees better with TRBJ2-7, so the J call may be wrong. Germline V lookup: CDR1 SGHTA, CDR2 FQGNSA. The CDR3 covers 16 residues.

This clonotype was seen at least ten times. This chain links TRBV4-3 with TRBJ2-3; D perhaps matches TRBD2 (5 bases). Germline loops: CDR1 LGHNA, CDR2 YSLEER. The CDR3 covers 15 residues. The V gene lost 0 bases and the J gene lost 4 bases, with 11 bases spanning the gap. The CDR3 here is CASSQDPTLADTQYF. CDR3 bases: TGCGCCAGCAGCCAAGATCCTACACTAGCAGATACGCAGTATTTT.

This clonotype was picked up one time. This chain uses TRBV3-1 with TRBJ1-2, with 11 nucleotides matching TRBD1. V shed 1 base, J shed 4 bases, and the junction held 11 bases outside the gene matches. This CDR3 comprises 18 residues. Germline assignment: CDR1 LGHDT and CDR2 YNNKEL (reference sequence). CDR3: CASSQGFGTGGRSYGYTF. The CDR3, as DNA: TGTGCCAGCAGCCAAGGGTTTGGGACAGGGGGACGTAGCTATGGCTACACCTTC. Combining the CDR3 with reference TRBV3-1 and TRBJ1-2 gives the whole variable domain DTAVSQTPKYLVTQMGNDKSIKCEQNLGHDTMYWYKQDSKKFLKIMFSYNNKELIINETVPNRFSPKSPDKAHLNLHINSLELGDSAVYFCASSQGFGTGGRSYGYTFGSGTRLTVV.

In its sample, this clonotype was seen a few times. The rearrangement uses TRBV5-5 and TRBJ2-1, with TRBD2 identical over 10 bases. V dropped 7 bases and J dropped 10; count of bases not matched to a gene: 11. This CDR3 region has 14 residues. The germline CDR1 and CDR2 sequences are SGHKS and YYEKEE (reference sequence). The CDR3 coding sequence is TGTGCCAGCGGCCCCGGGACTAGCGATCGGGAGCAGTTCTTC. Amino acid sequence: CASGPGTSDREQFF.

The J gene is TRBJ2-7, the V gene TRBV20-1; 7 positions agree with TRBD2. This CDR3 contains 16 residues. CDR1 is DFQATT and CDR2 is SNEGSKA in the germline V gene (reference sequence). The V and J ends lost 0 bases and 0 bases, in that order; junction bases with no gene match: 8. The CDR3 DNA reads as TGCAGTGCTAGAGATCTTGGCGGGACTATCTCCTACGAGCAGTACTTC. It translates to CSARDLGGTISYEQYF.

V is TRBV6-5 and J is TRBJ2-5, with 7 bases that match TRBD1. The DNA end favors TRBJ2-7, so the J call may be wrong. The germline V gene encodes CDR1 MNHEY and CDR2 SVGAGI. CDR3 size: 13 residues. The CDR3 nucleotides are TGTGCCAGCAGGGGACAGTTAGCCTACGAGCAGTACTTC. It is translated as CASRGQLAYEQYF.

The V call is TRBV2, the J call TRBJ2-5; 13 bases are a match to TRBD2. The DNA end is more similar to TRBJ2-7, so the J call may be wrong. The CDR3 is made up of 14 amino acids. Per the germline V gene, CDR1 is SNHLY and CDR2 is FYNNEI. The CDR3 loop is CASSGLAGGYEQYF. CDR3 nucleotides: TGTGCCAGCAGTGGACTAGCGGGGGGCTACGAGCAGTACTTC.

This clonotype was counted only a few times. The chain combines TRBV2 with TRBJ1-3; 9 bases fit TRBD1. V lost 7 bases to trimming and J lost 0 bases; unmatched junction nucleotides: 7. CDR1 and CDR2 from the germline V gene are SNHLY and FYNNEI. The CDR3 has 16 residues. Here the CDR3 reads CASNPGQGSSGNTIYF. CDR3 coding DNA: TGTGCCAGCAACCCGGGACAGGGAAGCTCTGGAAACACCATATATTTT.

The rearrangement links TRBV6-2 or TRBV6-3 to TRBJ1-4; D is unclear. The CDR3 totals 15 residues. V gave up 5 bases and J gave up 5 bases, with 15 bases separating them. The germline CDR1 and CDR2 sequences are MNHEY and SVGEGT. CDR3 residues: CASSTLLTRNEKLFF. DNA of the CDR3: TGTGCCAGCAGTACCTTGCTGACGAGAAATGAAAAACTGTTTTTT.

The chain uses TRBV6-1 and TRBJ2-1, with D unresolved. The length of the CDR3 is 17 residues. Between the trimmed V and J ends, which lost 6 bases and 4 bases, there was a span of 22 bases. CDR1 and CDR2 from the germline V gene are MNHNS and SASEGT. In nucleotides, the CDR3 is TGTGCCAGCAGCGCCCTGACCTATTACGGCGGTTACAATGAGCAGTTCTTC. Translated: CASSALTYYGGYNEQFF.